This TCR beta chain was captured by sequencing in a study of post-analysis software for immune sequencing data. The overall study: Progressive-relapsing, secondary progressive and relapsing-remitting multiple sclerosis were among the disease courses included.

Findings of the study overall: Controls' normalized Chao1 diversity significantly exceeded that of multiple sclerosis patients. Batch-mates among the samples co-clustered strongly by F measure.

Researchers reported that TCR beta cDNA libraries carried unique molecular identifiers. When about 1 to 11 million T cells were used, they gave a few hundred thousand cDNA molecules. One entry per CDR3 protein, called by TCRdb with MiXCR from the PCR reads. The sample has some 700,000 distinct CDR3 sequences, roughly three fifths seen once. In the case of this clonotype: Its antigen remains unknown.

The clonotype originates from a girl under 10 years old with multiple sclerosis. The sequencing sample was made of blood.

As DNA, the CDR3 is TGCAGTGCTAGGGAGGAGATCAATCAGCCCCAGCATTTT. The encoded protein is CSAREEINQPQHF. V and J are TRBV20-1 and TRBJ1-5, with D hard to call. The CDR3 length is 13 residues. Looked up from germline, CDR1 is DFQATT and CDR2 is SNEGSKA (reference sequence). V dropped 3 bases and J dropped 3 bases, with 9 bases sitting between them.